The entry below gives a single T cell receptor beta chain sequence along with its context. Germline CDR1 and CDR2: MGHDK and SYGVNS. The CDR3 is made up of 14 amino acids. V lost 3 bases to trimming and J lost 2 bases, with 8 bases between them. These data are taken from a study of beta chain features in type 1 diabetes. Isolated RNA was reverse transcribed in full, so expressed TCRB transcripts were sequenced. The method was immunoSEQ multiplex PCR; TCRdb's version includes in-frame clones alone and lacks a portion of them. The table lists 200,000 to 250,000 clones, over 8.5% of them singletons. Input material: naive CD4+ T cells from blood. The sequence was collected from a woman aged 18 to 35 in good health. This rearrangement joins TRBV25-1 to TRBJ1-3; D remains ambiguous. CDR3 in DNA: TGTGCCAGCAGTGATACGTCAGCTGGAAACACCATATATTTT. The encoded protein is CASSDTSAGNTIYF.